This TCR beta chain was recorded in a study of blood T cell repertoires in COVID-19. In Cohort 3, a recovered donor had either two negative PCRs, clearance, or symptom resolution. The junction had 4 bases not matched to a gene; V was cut back by 0 bases and J by 4 bases. Germline CDR1 SGHRS, CDR2 YFSETQ. CDR3 length equals 15 residues. The assay was immunoSEQ multiplex PCR, and TCRdb's table has in-frame clones only and misses some. The table lists roughly 160,000 clones, roughly 90% of them singletons. Sequenced input: PBMCs or T cells enriched from blood (not recorded which). This clonotype was sampled from a woman aged 45-60 years who had recovered from COVID-19. The gene calls are TRBV5-1 and TRBJ1-2, with 9 bases that match TRBD1. For the CDR3, the DNA is TGCGCCAGCAGCTTGGATGGGACAGGGACCTATGGCTACACCTTC. Translation: CASSLDGTGTYGYTF.